This T cell receptor (beta chain) was recorded in a study of T cells in localized non-small cell lung cancer. Findings and caveats of the study: A single tumor region was sequenced, leaving heterogeneity possible. Adjacent uninvolved lung tissue had the highest T cell clonality, exceeding tumor. Longer overall survival associated with higher blood T cell density; shorter survival with higher adjacent-lung clonality.

V was clipped by 5 bases and J by 1 base, with 16 bases between them. The CDR3 spans 16 residues. Per germline, CDR1 SGHTA and CDR2 FQGTGA. On this clone itself: As yet, its antigen is unknown.

The table came from immunoSEQ multiplex PCR; TCRdb's copy has only in-frame clones and leaves some out. The sample holds approximately 54,000 clones; over 75% are singletons and the top ten take roughly 21%. Sequences were derived from peripheral blood, sampled before any cancer treatment. The source of this sequence is a female donor over 55 with stage II squamous cell lung carcinoma. The chain employs TRBV7-3 and TRBJ2-3, with a tentative D call TRBD2 (5 bases). DNA for the CDR3: TGTGCCAGCAGCCCACTGGCCCTGGGAGGCACAGATACGCAGTATTTT. This codes for CASSPLALGGTDTQYF.